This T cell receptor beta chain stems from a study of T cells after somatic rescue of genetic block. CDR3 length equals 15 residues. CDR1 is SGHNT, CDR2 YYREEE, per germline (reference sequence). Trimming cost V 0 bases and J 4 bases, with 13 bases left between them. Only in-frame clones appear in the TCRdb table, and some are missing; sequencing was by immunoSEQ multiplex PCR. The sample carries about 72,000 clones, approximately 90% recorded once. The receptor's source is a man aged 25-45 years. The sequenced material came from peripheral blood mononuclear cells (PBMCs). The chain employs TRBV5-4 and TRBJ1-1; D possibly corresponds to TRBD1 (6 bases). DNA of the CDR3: TGTGCCAGCAGCTTGGGGGGGGGCTTTTCCACTGAAGCTTTCTTT. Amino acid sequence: CASSLGGGFSTEAFF.